A selection of T cell receptor beta chains follows, all from one sample in a study of CD8 T cells in Susac syndrome. One entry per CDR3 protein, called by TCRdb with MiXCR from the immunoSEQ multiplex PCR reads. Seen here are just under 150,000 distinct CDR3 sequences, roughly 94% observed once, and the top ten hold under 0.095%. What was sequenced was CD4+ T cells from PBMCs. The source is a human donor in good health. Each CDR3 is given with its conserved first and last residue. A D gene is named only where the DNA matches it firmly. Not every row has a clone size; where given, it reads once, few, many or a size class.

size,D,J,V,DNA,CDR3
NA,NA,TRBJ2-5,TRBV20-1,TGCAGTGCTAGTGTGACAATTAGTCCTTTACAGTACTTC,CSASVTISPLQYF
NA,NA,TRBJ1-1,TRBV30,TGTGCCTCAGAACAGGCTTCGTACACTGAAGCTTTCTTT,CASEQASYTEAFF
NA,NA,TRBJ1-1,TRBV10-3,TGTGCCATCAGTCCAAGAGGGAGTAACATGAACACTGAAGCTTTCTTT,CAISPRGSNMNTEAFF
NA,NA,TRBJ2-7,TRBV7-2,TGTGCCAGCAGCCCCGGGCCCAGCCCCTACGAGCAGTACTTC,CASSPGPSPYEQYF
NA,NA,TRBJ2-7,TRBV7-9,TGTGCCAGCAGCTTAGCGACCGTAGGTGTAGACTACGAGCAGTACTTC,CASSLATVGVDYEQYF
NA,NA,TRBJ1-1,TRBV12-3/TRBV12-4,TGTGCCAGCAGTCAATCACCGCGGCCCACGGCTGTCACTGAAGCTTTCTTT,CASSQSPRPTAVTEAFF
NA,NA,TRBJ2-7,TRBV28,TGTGCCAGCAGTTCAGGTTTGAGGGAGCAGTACTTC,CASSSGLREQYF
NA,NA,TRBJ1-2,TRBV19,TGTGCCAGTAGTATAGAGACGACCGTCTATGGCTACACCTTC,CASSIETTVYGYTF
NA,NA,TRBJ2-3,TRBV29-1,TGCAGCGTTGTACGGGGCTTGACAGATACGCAGTATTTT,CSVVRGLTDTQYF
NA,NA,TRBJ1-2,TRBV18,TGTGCCAGCTCACCCCCGACAGACCCCTATGGCTACACCTTC,CASSPPTDPYGYTF
NA,TRBD1,TRBJ1-2,TRBV11-2,TGTGCCAGCAGCGGCCGGGACAGGGCAAACTATGGCTACACCTTC,CASSGRDRANYGYTF
NA,NA,TRBJ1-1,TRBV29-1,TGCAGCGTTGAAGGTCGGTCTCGGTCTGAAGCTTTCTTT,CSVEGRSRSEAFF
once,NA,TRBJ2-2,TRBV12-3/TRBV12-4,TGTGCCAGCAGGCGTACCTCGGGCCTTAACACCGGGGAGCTGTTTTTT,CASRRTSGLNTGELFF
few,TRBD2,TRBJ2-1,TRBV9,TGTGCCAGCAGCGTTAGCGGGAGCTCCTACAATGAGCAGTTCTTC,CASSVSGSSYNEQFF
NA,NA,TRBJ1-1,TRBV20-1,TGCAGTGCATCGACAGGATCGATGAACACTGAAGCTTTCTTT,CSASTGSMNTEAFF
once,TRBD1,TRBJ1-5,TRBV3-1,TGTGCCAGCAGCCAAGCGGGGACAGGGGGCGCGGGGCCCCAGCATTTT,CASSQAGTGGAGPQHF
NA,TRBD1,TRBJ2-2,TRBV10-3,TGTGCCTCCGGACAGGGGTCGAACACCGGGGAGCTGTTTTTT,CASGQGSNTGELFF
NA,NA,TRBJ2-1,TRBV12-3/TRBV12-4,TGTGCCAGCAGTTCTAGTACTCACAATGAGCAGTTCTTC,CASSSSTHNEQFF
NA,TRBD2,TRBJ2-1,TRBV6-1,TGTGCCAGCGAGTTAGCGGGAGGGTCGCAGTTCTTC,CASELAGGSQFF
once,NA,TRBJ2-5,TRBV2,TGTGCCAGCAGTGAGGACGGAGCCTTCCAAGAGACCCAGTACTTC,CASSEDGAFQETQYF
NA,NA,TRBJ1-2,TRBV12-3/TRBV12-4,TGTGCCAGCAGTTACAACGGACTTTATGGCTACACCTTC,CASSYNGLYGYTF
NA,NA,TRBJ2-2,TRBV19,TGTGCCAGTAGTCAGGGGGGCTCGGACACCGGGGAGCTGTTTTTT,CASSQGGSDTGELFF
once,NA,TRBJ1-2,TRBV6-5,TGTGCCAGCAGTTACCTAGGATTCAACTATGGCTACACCTTC,CASSYLGFNYGYTF
NA,TRBD1,TRBJ1-4,TRBV6-5,TGTGCCAGCAGTGTGGCCCAGGGGGGGGCGAAACTGTTTTTT,CASSVAQGGAKLFF
few,TRBD1,TRBJ2-7,TRBV3-1,TGTGCCAGCAGCCCAGGACAGGGGGACAACGAGCAGTACTTC,CASSPGQGDNEQYF
NA,NA,TRBJ2-7,TRBV21-1,TGTGCCAGAAGTCAGTGCGGCGAGCAGTACTTC,CARSQCGEQYF
NA,TRBD2,TRBJ2-1,TRBV5-1,TGCGCCAGCAGCTTGTGGGCCGGGAGGACCCGGAATGAGCAGTTCTTC,CASSLWAGRTRNEQFF